This TCR beta chain was profiled in a study of shared clonotypes between healthy human individuals. Study-wide points: A few donors had about 5% of their naive CD4 clonotypes in common.

The genomic DNA of each subset was split evenly across several immunoSEQ plates. Method: immunoSEQ multiplex PCR; TCRdb's copy keeps in-frame clones and lacks some. Among around 2,100,000 clones listed, about 95% were seen once. Comments on this clone: Its target is unknown.

CD45RO-negative, CCR7-selected cells formed the naive CD8 fraction, which excluded terminally differentiated effector memory CD45RA+ cells. The CDR3 has 15 residues. CDR1 and CDR2 from the germline V gene are SEHNR and FQNEAQ (reference sequence). V lost 10 bases and J lost 5, with 21 bases in between. The TCR comes from a man between 18 and 35 years old in good health. The source material was naive CD8+ T cells sorted from blood. V gene TRBV7-9 combines with J gene TRBJ2-1, with D tentatively TRBD1 (5 bases). The CDR3 here is CATNFWGDRDNEQFF. The CDR3 nucleotides are TGTGCCACGAATTTCTGGGGCGACCGCGACAATGAGCAGTTCTTC.